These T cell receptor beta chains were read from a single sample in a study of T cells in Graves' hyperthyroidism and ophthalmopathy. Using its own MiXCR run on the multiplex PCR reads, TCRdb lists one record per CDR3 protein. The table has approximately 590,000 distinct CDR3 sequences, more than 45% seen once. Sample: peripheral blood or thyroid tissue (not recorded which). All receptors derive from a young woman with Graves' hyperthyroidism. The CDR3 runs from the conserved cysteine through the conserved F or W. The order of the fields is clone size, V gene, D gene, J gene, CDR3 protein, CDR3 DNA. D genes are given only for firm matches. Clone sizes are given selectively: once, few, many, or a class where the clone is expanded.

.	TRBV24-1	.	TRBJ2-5	CATSDSGVQETQYF	TGTGCCACCAGTGATTCGGGAGTCCAAGAGACCCAGTACTTC
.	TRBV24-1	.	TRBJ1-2	CATTGPTRAYGYTF	TGTGCCACCACCGGCCCTACAAGGGCCTATGGCTACACCTTC
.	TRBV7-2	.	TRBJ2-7	CASTSSRTLVF	TGTGCCAGCACCTCAAGTAGGACTCTAGTCTTC
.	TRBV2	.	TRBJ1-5	CASSEQGQGPHF	TGTGCCAGCAGTGAACAGGGACAAGGACCGCATTTT
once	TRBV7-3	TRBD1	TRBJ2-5	CASSQVVRGRRETQYF	TGTGCCAGCAGCCAAGTCGTCAGGGGGCGCCGGGAGACCCAGTACTTC
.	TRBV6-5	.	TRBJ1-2	CASSSGKIFGYGYTF	TGTGCCAGCAGTTCCGGGAAGATCTTCGGATATGGCTACACCTTC
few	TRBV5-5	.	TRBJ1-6	CASSLAKGLANSPLHF	TGTGCCAGCAGCTTGGCGAAGGGACTTGCTAATTCACCCCTCCACTTT
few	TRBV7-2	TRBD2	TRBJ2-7	CASTRTSAYEQYF	TGTGCCAGCACCCGGACTAGCGCCTACGAGCAGTACTTC
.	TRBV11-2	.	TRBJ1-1	CASREDRTGTNTEAFF	TGTGCCAGCAGGGAAGATCGGACGGGTACGAACACTGAAGCTTTCTTT
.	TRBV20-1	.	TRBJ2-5	CSARLSSPQETQYF	TGCAGTGCTAGATTGTCTTCTCCCCAAGAGACCCAGTACTTC
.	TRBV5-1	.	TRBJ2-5	CASRPYQGREGTQYF	TGTGCCAGCAGACCGTACCAGGGGAGGGAGGGGACCCAGTACTTC
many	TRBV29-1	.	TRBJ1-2	CSVGVGNGYTF	TGCAGCGTCGGGGTGGGGAACGGCTACACCTTC
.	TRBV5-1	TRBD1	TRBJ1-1	CASSGTDRGGTEAFF	TGCGCCAGCAGCGGAACGGACAGGGGAGGTACTGAAGCTTTCTTT
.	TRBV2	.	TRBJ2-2	CASSPWSQGSTGELFF	TGTGCCAGCAGCCCCTGGTCTCAGGGTAGCACCGGGGAGCTGTTTTTT
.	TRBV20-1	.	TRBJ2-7	CSASRESYEQYF	TGCAGTGCGAGCAGGGAATCCTACGAGCAGTACTTC
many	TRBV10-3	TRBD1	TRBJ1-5	CAISERYRGRDQPQHF	TGTGCCATCAGTGAGCGATACAGGGGAAGAGATCAGCCCCAGCATTTT
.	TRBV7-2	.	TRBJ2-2	CASRSLGRGSVNTGELFF	TGTGCCAGCAGGTCCCTCGGTCGGGGGTCCGTGAACACCGGGGAGCTGTTTTTT
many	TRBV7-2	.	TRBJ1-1	CASSNGQPLMNTEAFF	TGTGCCAGCAGCAACGGACAGCCGCTTATGAACACTGAAGCTTTCTTT
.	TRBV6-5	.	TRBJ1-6	CAISYSSNSPLHF	TGTGCCATCAGTTACTCGAGTAATTCACCCCTCCACTTT
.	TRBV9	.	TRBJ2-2	CASSVAYEGGELFF	TGTGCCAGCAGCGTAGCATATGAAGGCGGGGAGCTGTTTTTT
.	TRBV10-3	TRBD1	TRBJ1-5	CAISERQGTKPQHF	TGTGCCATCAGCGAAAGACAGGGTACGAAGCCCCAGCATTTT
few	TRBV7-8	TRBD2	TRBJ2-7	CASSLGVWTSGAAEQYF	TGTGCCAGCAGCTTAGGGGTATGGACTAGCGGAGCCGCCGAGCAGTACTTC
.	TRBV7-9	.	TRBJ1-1	CASSLSGANTEAFF	TGTGCCAGCAGCTTATCGGGGGCCAACACTGAAGCTTTCTTT
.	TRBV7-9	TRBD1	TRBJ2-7	CASSQETGHQDEQYF	TGCGCCAGCAGCCAAGAGACAGGGCACCAGGACGAGCAGTACTTC
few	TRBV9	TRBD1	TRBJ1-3	CASSAQTGMDTIYF	TGTGCCAGCAGCGCCCAGACAGGGATGGACACCATATATTTT
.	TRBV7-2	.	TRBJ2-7	CASSQDVAYEQYF	TGTGCCAGCAGCCAGGACGTAGCCTACGAGCAGTACTTC
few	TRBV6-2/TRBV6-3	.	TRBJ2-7	CASSSWQGNYEQYF	TGTGCCAGCAGTTCATGGCAGGGAAACTACGAGCAGTACTTC
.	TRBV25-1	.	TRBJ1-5	CASSEGAGYQPQHF	TGTGCCAGCAGTGAAGGGGCAGGGTATCAGCCCCAGCATTTT
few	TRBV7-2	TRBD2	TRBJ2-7	CASSSGAGGTYEQYF	TGTGCCAGCAGCTCGGGAGCGGGAGGGACCTACGAGCAGTACTTC
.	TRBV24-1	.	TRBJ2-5	CATSDLGQETQYF	TGTGCCACCAGTGATTTGGGCCAAGAGACCCAGTACTTC
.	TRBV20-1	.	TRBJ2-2	CSARERGAAGELFF	TGCAGTGCTAGAGAAAGGGGAGCGGCCGGGGAGCTGTTTTTT
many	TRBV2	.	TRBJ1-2	CASSPAWLGNYGYTF	TGTGCCAGCAGCCCTGCCTGGCTGGGGAACTATGGCTACACCTTC
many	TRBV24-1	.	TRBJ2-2	CATRGPGKGDTGELFF	TGTGCCACTCGGGGTCCGGGGAAAGGCGACACCGGGGAGCTGTTTTTT
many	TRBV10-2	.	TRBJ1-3	CASRTAGNTIYF	TGCGCCAGCAGGACCGCGGGAAACACCATATATTTT
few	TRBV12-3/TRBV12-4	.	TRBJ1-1	CASSFSGVTEAFF	TGTGCCAGCAGTTTCTCAGGGGTCACTGAAGCTTTCTTT
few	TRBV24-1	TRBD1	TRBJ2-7	CATSDSTDRDYEQYF	TGTGCCACCAGTGATTCGACGGACAGGGATTACGAGCAGTACTTC
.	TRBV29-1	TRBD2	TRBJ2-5	CSVEGTSSETQYF	TGCAGCGTTGAAGGGACTAGCAGTGAGACCCAGTACTTC
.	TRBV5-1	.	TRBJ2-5	CASSSAPGMGYRVETQYF	TGCGCCAGCAGCTCGGCCCCGGGTATGGGGTACCGGGTGGAGACCCAGTACTTC
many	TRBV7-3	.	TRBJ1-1	CASSSGTGRTEAFF	TGTGCCAGCAGCTCCGGGACGGGGCGCACTGAAGCTTTCTTT
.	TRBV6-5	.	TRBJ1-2	CASSHTVNYGYTF	TGTGCCAGCAGTCATACAGTTAACTATGGCTACACCTTC
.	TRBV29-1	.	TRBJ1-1	CSVETVHTEAFF	TGCAGCGTGGAAACAGTGCACACTGAAGCTTTCTTT
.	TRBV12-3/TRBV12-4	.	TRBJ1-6	CASSYLAGDNSPLHF	TGTGCCAGCAGTTACTTGGCAGGGGATAATTCACCCCTCCACTTT
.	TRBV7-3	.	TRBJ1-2	CASSHEEQDYGYTF	TGTGCCAGCAGCCACGAGGAGCAGGACTATGGCTACACCTTC
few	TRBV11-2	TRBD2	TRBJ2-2	CASSRLAGDTGELFF	TGTGCCAGCAGCCGACTAGCGGGAGACACCGGGGAGCTGTTTTTT
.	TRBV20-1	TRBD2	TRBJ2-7	CSARVRGGSSYEQYF	TGCAGTGCTAGAGTTCGGGGGGGGAGCTCCTACGAGCAGTACTTC
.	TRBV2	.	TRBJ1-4	CAVSEAGREKLFF	TGTGCCGTCAGTGAAGCGGGACGGGAAAAACTGTTTTTT